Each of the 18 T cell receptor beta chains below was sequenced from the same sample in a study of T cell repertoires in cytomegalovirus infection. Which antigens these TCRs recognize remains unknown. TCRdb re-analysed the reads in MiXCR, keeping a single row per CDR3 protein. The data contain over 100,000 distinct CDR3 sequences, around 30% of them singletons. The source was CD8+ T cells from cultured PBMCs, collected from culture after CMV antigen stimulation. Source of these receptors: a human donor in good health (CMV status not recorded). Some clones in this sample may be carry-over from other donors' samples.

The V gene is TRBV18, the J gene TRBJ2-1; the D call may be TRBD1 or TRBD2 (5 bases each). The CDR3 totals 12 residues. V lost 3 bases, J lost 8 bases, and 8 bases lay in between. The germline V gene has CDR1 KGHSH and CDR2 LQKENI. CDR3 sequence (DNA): TGTGCCAGCTCACCCGGGGCGGATGAGCAGTTCTTC. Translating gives CASSPGADEQFF. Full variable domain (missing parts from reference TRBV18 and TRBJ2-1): NAGVMQNPRHLVRRRGQEARLRCSPMKGHSHVYWYRQLPEEGLKFMVYLQKENIIDESGMPKERFSAEFPKEGPSILRIQQVVRGDSAAYFCASSPGADEQFFGPGTRLTVL.

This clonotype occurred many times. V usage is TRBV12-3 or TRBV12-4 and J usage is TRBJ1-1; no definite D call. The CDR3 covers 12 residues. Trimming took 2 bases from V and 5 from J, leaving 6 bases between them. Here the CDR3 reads CASSLRGTEAFF. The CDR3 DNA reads TGTGCCAGCAGTTTACGGGGTACTGAAGCTTTCTTT.

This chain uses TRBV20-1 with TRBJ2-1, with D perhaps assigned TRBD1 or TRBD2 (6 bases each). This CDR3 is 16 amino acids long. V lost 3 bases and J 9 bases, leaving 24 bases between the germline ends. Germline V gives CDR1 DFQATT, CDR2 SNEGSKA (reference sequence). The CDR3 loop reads CSARGELFGGHGEQFF. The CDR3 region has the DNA TGCAGTGCTAGGGGGGAGCTTTTTGGGGGGCATGGTGAGCAGTTCTTC.

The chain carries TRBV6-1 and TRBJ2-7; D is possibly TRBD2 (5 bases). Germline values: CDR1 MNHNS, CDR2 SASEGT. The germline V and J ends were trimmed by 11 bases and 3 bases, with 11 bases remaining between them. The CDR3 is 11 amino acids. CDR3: CASGGGYEQYF. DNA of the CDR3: TGTGCCTCTGGAGGTGGCTACGAGCAGTACTTC.

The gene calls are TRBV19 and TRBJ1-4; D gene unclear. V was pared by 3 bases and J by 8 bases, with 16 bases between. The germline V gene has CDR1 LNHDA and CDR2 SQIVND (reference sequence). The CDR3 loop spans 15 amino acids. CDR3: CASSIEAHRREKLFF. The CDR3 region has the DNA TGTGCCAGTAGTATTGAGGCCCACCGGAGAGAAAAACTGTTTTTT.

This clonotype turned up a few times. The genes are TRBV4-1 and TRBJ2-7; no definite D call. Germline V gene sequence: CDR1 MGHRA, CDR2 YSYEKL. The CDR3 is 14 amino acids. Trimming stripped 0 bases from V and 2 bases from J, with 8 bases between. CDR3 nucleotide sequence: TGCGCCAGCAGCCAAGATTCCGGAACCTACGAGCAGTACTTC. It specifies CASSQDSGTYEQYF.

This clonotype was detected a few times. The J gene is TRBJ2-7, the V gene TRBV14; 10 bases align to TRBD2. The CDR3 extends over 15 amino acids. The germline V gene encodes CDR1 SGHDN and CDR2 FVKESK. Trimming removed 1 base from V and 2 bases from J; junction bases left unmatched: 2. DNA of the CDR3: TGTGCCAGCAGCCAAGTAGCGGGGGGAACCTACGAGCAGTACTTC. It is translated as CASSQVAGGTYEQYF.

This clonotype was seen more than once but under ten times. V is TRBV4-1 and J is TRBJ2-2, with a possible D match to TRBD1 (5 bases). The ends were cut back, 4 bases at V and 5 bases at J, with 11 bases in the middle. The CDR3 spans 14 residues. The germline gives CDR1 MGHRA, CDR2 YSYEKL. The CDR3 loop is CASSRHQGTGELFF. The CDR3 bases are TGCGCCAGCAGCCGCCATCAGGGAACCGGGGAGCTGTTTTTT.

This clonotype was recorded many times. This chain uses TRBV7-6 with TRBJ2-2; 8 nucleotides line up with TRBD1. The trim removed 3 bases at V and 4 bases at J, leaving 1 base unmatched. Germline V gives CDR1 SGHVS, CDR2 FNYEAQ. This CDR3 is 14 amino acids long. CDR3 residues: CASSLTGVTGELFF. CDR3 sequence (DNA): TGTGCCAGCAGCTTGACAGGGGTCACCGGGGAGCTGTTTTTT.

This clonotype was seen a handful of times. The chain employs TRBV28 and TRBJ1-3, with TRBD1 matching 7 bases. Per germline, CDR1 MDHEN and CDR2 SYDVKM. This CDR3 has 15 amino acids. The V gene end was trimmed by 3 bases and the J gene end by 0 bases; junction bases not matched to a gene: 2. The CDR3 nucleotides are TGTGCCAGCAGTTTCGGGACAGACTCTGGAAACACCATATATTTT. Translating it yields CASSFGTDSGNTIYF. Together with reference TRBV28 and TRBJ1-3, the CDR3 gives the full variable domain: DVKVTQSSRYLVKRTGEKVFLECVQDMDHENMFWYRQDPGLGLRLIYFSYDVKMKEKGDIPEGYSVSREKKERFSLILESASTNQTSMYLCASSFGTDSGNTIYFGEGSWLTVV.

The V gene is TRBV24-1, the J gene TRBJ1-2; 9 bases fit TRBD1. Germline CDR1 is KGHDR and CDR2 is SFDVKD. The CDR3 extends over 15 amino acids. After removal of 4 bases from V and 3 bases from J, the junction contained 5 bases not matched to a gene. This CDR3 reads CATSDRDRADYGYTF. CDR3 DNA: TGTGCCACCAGTGACCGGGACAGGGCGGACTATGGCTACACCTTC.

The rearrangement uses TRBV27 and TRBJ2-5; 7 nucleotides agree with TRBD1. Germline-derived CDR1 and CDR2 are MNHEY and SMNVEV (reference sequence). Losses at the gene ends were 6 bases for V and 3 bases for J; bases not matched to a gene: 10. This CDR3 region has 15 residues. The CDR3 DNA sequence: TGTGCCAGCAGGTCCCGGGACAGCCATAAAGAGACCCAGTACTTC. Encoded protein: CASRSRDSHKETQYF.

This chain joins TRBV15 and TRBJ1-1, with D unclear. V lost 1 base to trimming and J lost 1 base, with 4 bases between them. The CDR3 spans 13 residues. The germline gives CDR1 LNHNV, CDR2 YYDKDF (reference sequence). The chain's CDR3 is CATSRVANTEAFF. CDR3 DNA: TGTGCCACCAGCAGAGTAGCGAACACTGAAGCTTTCTTT.

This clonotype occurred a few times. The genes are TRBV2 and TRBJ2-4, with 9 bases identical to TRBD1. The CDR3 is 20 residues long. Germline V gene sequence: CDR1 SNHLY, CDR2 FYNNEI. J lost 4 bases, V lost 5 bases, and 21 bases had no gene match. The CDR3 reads CASSPPRIDDRGIGKNIQYF. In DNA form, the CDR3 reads TGTGCCAGCAGTCCCCCCCGGATTGATGACAGGGGGATCGGTAAAAACATTCAGTACTTC.

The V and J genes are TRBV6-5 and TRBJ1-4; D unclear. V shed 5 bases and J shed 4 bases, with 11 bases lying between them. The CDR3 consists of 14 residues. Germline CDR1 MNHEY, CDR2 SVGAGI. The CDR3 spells CASSLWGFNEKLFF. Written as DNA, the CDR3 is TGTGCCAGCAGTCTTTGGGGATTTAATGAAAAACTGTTTTTT.

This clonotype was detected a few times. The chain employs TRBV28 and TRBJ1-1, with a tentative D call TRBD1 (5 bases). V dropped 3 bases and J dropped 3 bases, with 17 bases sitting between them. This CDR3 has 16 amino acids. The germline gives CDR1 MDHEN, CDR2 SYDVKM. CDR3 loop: CASSFNLGGGDTEAFF. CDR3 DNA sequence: TGTGCCAGCAGTTTCAACCTTGGGGGGGGGGACACTGAAGCTTTCTTT.

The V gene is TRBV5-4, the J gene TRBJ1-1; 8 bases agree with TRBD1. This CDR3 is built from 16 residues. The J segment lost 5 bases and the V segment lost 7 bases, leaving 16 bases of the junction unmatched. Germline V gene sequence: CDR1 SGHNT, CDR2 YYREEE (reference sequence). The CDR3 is CASGAVDREASTEAFF. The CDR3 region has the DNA TGTGCCAGCGGCGCCGTGGACAGGGAGGCTTCGACTGAAGCTTTCTTT.

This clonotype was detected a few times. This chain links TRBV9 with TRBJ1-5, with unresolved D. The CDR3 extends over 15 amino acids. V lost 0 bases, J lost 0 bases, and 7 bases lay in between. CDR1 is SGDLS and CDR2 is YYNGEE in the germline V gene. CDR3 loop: CASSVGPYSNQPQHF. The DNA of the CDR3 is TGTGCCAGCAGCGTAGGTCCCTATAGCAATCAGCCCCAGCATTTT.